Only a few counts were recorded for the clone carrying this TCR beta chain. Its antigen remains unknown. This sample was included in a study of CD8 T cells in ankylosing spondylitis. Findings of the study overall: Disease-linked clones reportedly showed significant enrichment in matched ankylosing spondylitis synovial fluid. Characteristic of ankylosing spondylitis blood, it appeared, was a TCR beta motif comprising 7 to 9 highly homologous variants.

Construction of TCR beta libraries was performed using quantitative 5'-RACE with molecular barcodes. TCRdb reprocessed the 5' RACE reads with MiXCR, giving one entry per CDR3 protein. The sample contains about 440,000 distinct CDR3 sequences, roughly 18% of which appear only once. CDR3 size: 13 residues. CDR1 and CDR2 from the germline V gene are DFQATT and SNEGSKA (reference sequence). V was cut by 5 bases and J by 3 bases, with 11 bases left in between. The chain carries TRBV20-1 and TRBJ1-5; no definite D call. The TCR comes from a male donor with ankylosing spondylitis. The source material was blood, either unsorted or a sorted T cell fraction (not recorded which). CDR3 in DNA: TGCAGTGCTGCGGACGGTAACAATCAGCCCCAGCATTTT. Translated: CSAADGNNQPQHF.